The 28 T cell receptor beta chains presented below share a single source sample, sequenced in a study of T cells in localized non-small cell lung cancer. Only in-frame clones appear in the TCRdb table, and some are missing; sequencing was by immunoSEQ multiplex PCR. The repertoire holds over 15,000 clones, with 85% as singletons. This sample comprised peripheral blood, obtained before any cancer treatment. The receptors derive from a male donor at least 60 years old with stage I lung adenocarcinoma.

The chain couples TRBV19 to TRBJ1-5; D unresolved. Trimming took off 8 bases at V and 1 base at J, with 12 bases between the two ends. Per germline, CDR1 LNHDA and CDR2 SQIVND (reference sequence). The CDR3 consists of 14 residues. CDR3 sequence reads: CASCGMGSNQPQHF. DNA for the CDR3: TGTGCCAGTTGTGGTATGGGGAGCAATCAGCCCCAGCATTTT.

J is TRBJ2-3 and V is TRBV18; D unclear. The CDR3 is 13 residues long. The V end lost 4 bases, the J end lost 2 bases, and 7 bases lay between the germline ends. The V gene's germline CDR1 is KGHSH and CDR2 LQKENI. CDR3 in amino acids: CASSLYTTDTQYF. The DNA for the CDR3 is TGTGCCAGCTCACTTTATACCACAGATACGCAGTATTTT.

The chain employs TRBV27 and TRBJ1-1, with 8 bases matching TRBD1. The CDR3 sequence is 15 residues long. In germline, CDR1 is MNHEY, CDR2 SMNVEV (reference sequence). Germline trimming cut 5 bases from V and 6 bases from J; bases unmatched to any gene: 11. CDR3 bases: TGTGCCAGCAGTCTTCAAAGGACAGGGAAATCTGAAGCTTTCTTT. Translated: CASSLQRTGKSEAFF.

The rearrangement links TRBV28 to TRBJ1-1; D call uncertain. This CDR3 contains 13 residues. The V end lost 7 bases, the J end lost 1 base, and 10 bases lay between the germline ends. The germline CDR1 and CDR2 sequences are MDHEN and SYDVKM. CDR3 DNA sequence: TGTGCCAGCACCATCCCAGGGAACACTGAAGCTTTCTTT. This codes for CASTIPGNTEAFF.

The CDR3 DNA reads as TGTGCCAGCAGCCGGGACAGGTACTGGCGCGAGCAGTACTTC. Encoded protein: CASSRDRYWREQYF. The V gene is TRBV4-2, the J gene TRBJ2-7, with 8 bases matching TRBD1. Losses at the gene ends were 4 bases for V and 6 bases for J; bases not matched to a gene: 8. The CDR3 has 14 residues. CDR1 and CDR2 (germline): LGHNA, YNFKEQ.

This chain links TRBV6-5 with TRBJ2-5, with D maybe TRBD1 (5 bases). The CDR3 is 14 amino acids. V lost 0 bases, J lost 2 bases, and 7 bases lay in between. Germline V CDR1 and CDR2: MNHEY, SVGAGI. CDR3 bases: TGTGCCAGCAGTTACTCGTCAGGGCAAGAGACCCAGTACTTC. Translation gives CASSYSSGQETQYF.

V gene TRBV10-3 combines with J gene TRBJ2-7; 13 bases agree with TRBD2. The J segment lost 5 bases and the V segment lost 0 bases, leaving 10 bases of the junction unmatched. The CDR3 runs to 18 residues. Per the germline V gene, CDR1 is ENHRY and CDR2 is SYGVKD. The CDR3 here is CAISESFLGLAGNHEQYF. CDR3 nucleotide sequence: TGTGCCATCAGTGAGTCTTTTCTGGGACTAGCGGGGAACCACGAGCAGTACTTC.

This clone appeared once. V and J are TRBV28 and TRBJ2-4; the D is unclear. Trimming cost V 2 bases and J 0 bases, with 11 bases left between them. The germline CDR1 and CDR2 sequences are MDHEN and SYDVKM. This CDR3 region has 16 residues. The CDR3 coding sequence is TGTGCCAGCAGTTTAATCAGTAGCCTAGCCAAAAACATTCAGTACTTC. Residues: CASSLISSLAKNIQYF.

V gene TRBV13 combines with J gene TRBJ1-3; TRBD1 agrees at 9 bases. In germline, CDR1 is PRHDT, CDR2 FYEKMQ (reference sequence). CDR3 length: 15 residues. With V trimmed by 2 bases and J by 3 bases, 2 bases remained unmatched. This CDR3 reads CASSLRTGVGNTIYF. CDR3 nucleotides: TGTGCCAGCAGCTTAAGGACAGGGGTTGGAAACACCATATATTTT.

The chain links TRBV11-2 to TRBJ2-3, with 12 nucleotides matching TRBD2. Germline V gene data show CDR1 as SGHAT and CDR2 as FQNNGV. V was pared by 5 bases and J by 5 bases, with 2 bases of the junction left unmatched. CDR3 length equals 14 residues. The CDR3 nucleotides are TGTGCCAGCAGCCTGACTAGCGGGAGAGATACGCAGTATTTT. The encoded protein is CASSLTSGRDTQYF.

This clone has just one count. This rearrangement joins TRBV7-9 to TRBJ1-2; the D is unclear. V lost 5 bases and J lost 2, with 15 bases in between. The CDR3 runs 15 residues. Looked up from germline, CDR1 is SEHNR and CDR2 is FQNEAQ (reference sequence). DNA of the CDR3: TGTGCCAGCAGCCGTACCCCTATTAGAAACTATGGCTACACCTTC. It translates to CASSRTPIRNYGYTF.

The CDR3 coding sequence is TGTGCCAGCAGTCCAGTCTACAATGAGCAGTTCTTC. Translating gives CASSPVYNEQFF. The chain joins TRBV6-6 to TRBJ2-1; D unclear. This CDR3 contains 12 residues. Deletions cut 5 bases from V and 3 bases from J, with 5 bases between. CDR1 and CDR2 (germline): MNHNY, SVGAGI (reference sequence).

The CDR3: CASSYSPVRTEAFF. The CDR3 DNA is TGTGCCAGCAGTTATTCTCCAGTCCGCACTGAAGCTTTCTTT. The rearrangement uses TRBV6-6 and TRBJ1-1; no clear D gene. In germline, CDR1 is MNHNY, CDR2 SVGAGI (reference sequence). The CDR3 is 14 residues long. Trimming pared 3 bases from V and 4 bases from J, leaving 12 bases between.

The V and J genes are TRBV19 and TRBJ2-1; TRBD2 agrees at 14 bases. There are 19 residues in the CDR3. CDR1 is LNHDA, CDR2 SQIVND, per germline (reference sequence). V gave up 4 bases and J gave up 2 bases; unmatched junction bases: 10. CDR3 region: CASSRVGLAGAAAYNEQFF. The CDR3 DNA sequence: TGTGCCAGTAGTAGGGTGGGACTAGCGGGGGCTGCTGCCTACAATGAGCAGTTCTTC.

The chain links TRBV19 to TRBJ2-1; D not certain. Germline CDR1 and CDR2: LNHDA and SQIVND (reference sequence). The length of the CDR3 is 14 residues. The V end lost 6 bases, the J end lost 5 bases, and 14 bases lay between the germline ends. The CDR3 region has the DNA TGTGCCAGTAGGCCCCTGGCGGCCAACAATGAGCAGTTCTTC. Amino acids: CASRPLAANNEQFF. Supplemented by reference TRBV19 and TRBJ2-1, the full variable domain reads DGGITQSPKYLFRKEGQNVTLSCEQNLNHDAMYWYRQDPGQGLRLIYYSQIVNDFQKGDIAEGYSVSREKKESFPLTVTSAQKNPTAFYLCASRPLAANNEQFFGPGTRLTVL.

The chain links TRBV5-5 to TRBJ1-4, with D possibly being TRBD1 (5 bases). Looked up from germline, CDR1 is SGHKS and CDR2 is YYEKEE (reference sequence). Trimming took off 4 bases at V and 8 bases at J, with 15 bases between the two ends. The CDR3 has 14 amino acids. CDR3: CASSPGPWGEKLFF. DNA for the CDR3: TGTGCCAGCAGCCCGGGGCCCTGGGGGGAAAAACTGTTTTTT.

The rearrangement uses TRBV9 and TRBJ2-6; D unresolved. Deletions cut 0 bases from V and 4 bases from J, with 11 bases between. Germline loops: CDR1 SGDLS, CDR2 YYNGEE. There are 16 residues in the CDR3. The CDR3 nucleotides are TGTGCCAGCAGCGTAGGGCTGGGTACCGGGGCCAACGTCCTGACTTTC. Protein sequence: CASSVGLGTGANVLTF.

The rearrangement uses TRBV30 and TRBJ2-4; D possibly corresponds to TRBD2 (5 bases). The germline V gene has CDR1 GTSNPN and CDR2 SVGIG (reference sequence). The CDR3 is 12 residues long. V lost 1 base and J 7 bases, leaving 8 bases between the germline ends. CDR3 sequence (DNA): TGTGCCTGGAGTGCGACGGGGAACATTCAGTACTTC. Its protein is CAWSATGNIQYF.

The J gene is TRBJ1-2, the V gene TRBV28; 7 bases line up with TRBD1. Losses at the gene ends were 5 bases for V and 2 bases for J; bases not matched to a gene: 8. The CDR3 runs 15 residues. Germline assignment: CDR1 MDHEN and CDR2 SYDVKM. The CDR3 nucleotides are TGTGCCAGCAGTCCCGGGCAGGGACAGAACTATGGCTACACCTTC. Amino acids: CASSPGQGQNYGYTF.

The chain links TRBV7-9 to TRBJ2-2, with D unclear. The CDR3 is made up of 14 amino acids. Per the germline V gene, CDR1 is SEHNR and CDR2 is FQNEAQ (reference sequence). V was pared by 3 bases and J by 5 bases, with 10 bases between. DNA of the CDR3: TGTGCCAGCAGCTTGAATGGGTATACCGGGGAGCTGTTTTTT. It translates to CASSLNGYTGELFF.

The gene calls are TRBV28 and TRBJ2-1; tentative D call: TRBD2 (7 bases). The ends were cut back, 2 bases at V and 4 bases at J, with 21 bases in the middle. From germline, CDR1 is MDHEN and CDR2 SYDVKM. The CDR3 has 18 amino acids. The DNA for the CDR3 is TGTGCCAGCAGTTTAAGGGTTGGTGGGAGGGGGAATTACAATGAGCAGTTCTTC. Its protein is CASSLRVGGRGNYNEQFF.

This clone was detected only once. This chain joins TRBV6-1 and TRBJ2-2; no firm D call. This CDR3 is built from 13 residues. The germline V gene encodes CDR1 MNHNS and CDR2 SASEGT. Trimming removed 5 bases at V and 3 bases at J, with 7 bases between. The CDR3 is CASSRAHTGELFF. The CDR3 nucleotides are TGTGCCAGCAGTCGGGCCCACACCGGGGAGCTGTTTTTT.

Concerning this clone itself: One end of the junction is discordant with germline, which a read error may explain. The V and J genes are TRBV13 and TRBJ2-5; TRBD2 might be the D (6 bases). This CDR3 comprises 9 residues. From germline, CDR1 is PRHDT and CDR2 FYEKMQ (reference sequence). The CDR3 sequence: CASSPGTDF. As DNA, the CDR3 is TGTGCCAGCAGCCCCGGGACTGACTTC.

The chain carries TRBV4-2 and TRBJ2-2, with TRBD1 matching 9 bases. J gave up 5 bases and V 3 bases, and 7 bases lay outside the gene matches. The CDR3 sequence is 16 residues long. CDR1 is LGHNA and CDR2 is YNFKEQ in the germline V gene. The CDR3 here is CASSQGQGGATGELFF. CDR3 bases: TGTGCCAGCAGCCAGGGACAGGGAGGTGCAACCGGGGAGCTGTTTTTT.

This clone was detected once. The chain employs TRBV7-8 and TRBJ2-7, with TRBD1 matching 8 bases. V lost 1 base and J lost 4; bases outside the gene matches: 6. This CDR3 region has 15 residues. Germline CDR1 reads SGHVS; CDR2 reads FQNEAQ. CDR3 protein: CASSLGSQGAYEQYF. CDR3 nucleotides: TGTGCCAGCAGCTTAGGGTCGCAGGGGGCTTACGAGCAGTACTTC. Using reference TRBV7-8 and TRBJ2-7 for the parts outside the CDR3, the full variable domain is GAGVSQSPRYKVAKRGQDVALRCDPISGHVSLFWYQQALGQGPEFLTYFQNEAQLDKSGLPSDRFFAERPEGSVSTLKIQRTQQEDSAVYLCASSLGSQGAYEQYFGPGTRLTVT.

V usage is TRBV28 and J usage is TRBJ1-3; D is perhaps TRBD1 (5 bases). Germline CDR1 is MDHEN and CDR2 is SYDVKM. The CDR3 length is 14 residues. V lost 8 bases, J lost 0 bases, and 11 bases lay in between. CDR3 nucleotides: TGTGCCAGCCGGGGAGGGGACTCTGGAAACACCATATATTTT. Protein product: CASRGGDSGNTIYF.

This chain connects TRBV14 to TRBJ1-4; possible D gene TRBD1, 6 bases. Trimming shortened V by 7 bases and J by 4 bases, and 10 bases separated the two germline ends. Germline V gene data show CDR1 as SGHDN and CDR2 as FVKESK. The CDR3 length is 13 residues. The CDR3 loop reads CASKGGFNEKLFF. DNA for the CDR3: TGTGCCAGCAAGGGGGGGTTTAATGAAAAACTGTTTTTT.

The chain links TRBV19 to TRBJ1-1; TRBD1 aligns across 7 bases. V lost 6 bases and J lost 2; bases outside the gene matches: 3. There are 13 residues in the CDR3. Germline V CDR1 and CDR2: LNHDA, SQIVND (reference sequence). The DNA of the CDR3 is TGTGCCAGTAGGGGACAGACAAACACTGAAGCTTTCTTT. Its translation: CASRGQTNTEAFF.